The 9 T cell receptor beta chains in this list originate from one sample, sequenced in a study of T cell responses to AZD1222 COVID-19 vaccine (TCRdb year 2021). Taken with the paper, the label for time point translates to: baseline before first vaccination. Library generation was performed with the immunoSEQ multiplex PCR assay. TCRdb took this table from immuneACCESS and kept in-frame rearrangements with V and J called. Such tables lack part of the clones; where checked against another copy, unresolved V genes explain under half of the gap, and the rest is unexplained. For this sample there are more than 140,000 clones; approximately 89% appear just once. The ten largest clones add up to about 5.3% of the sample. Specimen: peripheral blood, collected on day 0 of AZD1222 vaccination. All receptors come from an adult in good health.

CDR3 in DNA: TGTGCCAGCAGCTTGAATAGTGGGATTATAATTACTGAAGCTTTCTTT. It is translated as CASSLNSGIIITEAFF. The V and J genes are TRBV5-6 and TRBJ1-1, with D unclear. The CDR3 loop spans 16 amino acids. V dropped 1 base and J dropped 5 bases, with 18 bases sitting between them. Germline V CDR1 and CDR2: SGHDT, YYEEEE.

The chain combines TRBV10-3 with TRBJ2-7; 9 nucleotides line up with TRBD1. Germline lookup yields CDR1 ENHRY and CDR2 SYGVKD. This CDR3 has 14 residues. Losses at the gene ends were 8 bases for V and 1 base for J; bases not matched to a gene: 6. The CDR3 is CAIGTGQGSYEQYF. CDR3 bases: TGTGCCATCGGGACGGGACAGGGATCCTACGAGCAGTACTTC.

As regards this clone: The sample carries other DNA sequences with the same CDR3. The J gene is TRBJ2-1, the V gene TRBV13, with 7 nucleotides matching TRBD2. In germline, CDR1 is PRHDT, CDR2 FYEKMQ (reference sequence). The CDR3 runs to 16 residues. The junction had 3 bases not matched to a gene; V was cut back by 1 base and J by 0 bases. Here the CDR3 DNA reads TGTGCCAGCAGCTTAGCAGGCGGGGGCTCCTACAATGAGCAGTTCTTC. This sequence encodes CASSLAGGGSYNEQFF.

The CDR3 sequence is CSVERIEGETQYF. The CDR3 region has the DNA TGCAGCGTTGAACGCATTGAGGGTGAGACCCAGTACTTC. The chain is built from TRBV29-1 and TRBJ2-5; tentative D call: TRBD2 (5 bases). The CDR3 totals 13 residues. V was pared by 2 bases and J by 5 bases, with 12 bases between. The germline V gene encodes CDR1 SQVTM and CDR2 ANQGSEA. Drawing the rest from reference TRBV29-1 and TRBJ2-5, the complete variable domain is SAVISQKPSRDICQRGTSLTIQCQVDSQVTMMFWYRQQPGQSLTLIATANQGSEATYESGFVIDKFPISRPNLTFSTLTVSNMSPEDSSIYLCSVERIEGETQYFGPGTRLLVL.

The chain uses TRBV28 and TRBJ2-1; the D gene is possibly TRBD2 (6 bases). CDR1 MDHEN and CDR2 SYDVKM come from the germline V gene. The CDR3 runs to 16 residues. Trimming stripped 10 bases from V and 5 bases from J, with 24 bases between. CDR3 nucleotide sequence: TGTGCCACGTGGGGAAGCGGGCACACTATAGACAATGAGCAGTTCTTC. It translates to CATWGSGHTIDNEQFF.

The V and J genes are TRBV7-9 and TRBJ1-1; D possibly corresponds to TRBD1 (6 bases). This CDR3 region has 14 residues. The germline V gene has CDR1 SEHNR and CDR2 FQNEAQ (reference sequence). Trimming cost V 9 bases and J 1 base, with 15 bases left between them. The CDR3 DNA reads TGTGCCAGTCGGGCCACAGGGACGAACACTGAAGCTTTCTTT. This encodes CASRATGTNTEAFF.

This clone was detected only once. The rearrangement joins TRBV5-3 to TRBJ2-3; possibly TRBD1 or TRBD2 for D (5 bases each). TRBV5-3 qualifies as an ORF whose function is uncertain. The CDR3 spans 17 residues. Trimming removed 1 base from V and 2 bases from J, with 17 bases in between. CDR3 protein: CARSLWSGRGFTDTQYF. Written as DNA, the CDR3 is TGTGCCAGAAGCTTGTGGTCGGGGCGTGGCTTCACAGATACGCAGTATTTT.

The CDR3 DNA sequence: TGTGCCAGCAGCTTAAGTCCTGTCTCCTACAATGAGCAGTTCTTC. This codes for CASSLSPVSYNEQFF. This chain uses TRBV7-2 with TRBJ2-1; no definite D call. Germline CDR1 is SGHTA and CDR2 is FQGNSA. V lost 2 bases and J 0 bases, leaving 8 bases between the germline ends. The CDR3 is made up of 15 amino acids.

V gene TRBV19 combines with J gene TRBJ1-1; weak D call: TRBD1 (5 bases). The CDR3 length is 14 residues. V was pared by 8 bases and J by 4 bases, with 17 bases between. CDR1 is LNHDA and CDR2 is SQIVND in the germline V gene (reference sequence). The CDR3 nucleotides are TGTGCCAGTGATACAGGAAGGGGCGGCACTGAAGCTTTCTTT. As protein: CASDTGRGGTEAFF.